This T cell receptor (beta chain) is drawn from a study of cytomegalovirus exposure and HLA in healthy donors (dated by TCRdb to 2016 to 2017). In terms of the full investigation: In an earlier analysis of 550 to 750 of the donors, approximately 260 Gb of sequence data and 120 million or so unique TCR beta sequences from roughly 200 million T cells were reported. To decide whether each TCR beta V gene segment behaved as functional or pseudogenic, an earlier analysis of fewer than 750 of the donors relied on high-throughput TCR beta sequencing. The study used immunosequencing to profile the T cell repertoires of 666 subjects and linked those repertoires to cytomegalovirus serostatus. A later analysis re-examined previously published TCR beta repertoires from about 670 donors and added high-resolution HLA genotyping to investigate patterns of TCR occurrence. Typing coverage varied by locus: about 620-630 donors for A, B, C, DRB1 and DQB1; about 520 for DQA1; more than 600 for DPA1; around 450 for DPB1. Across 398 genotyped donors of the cohort, an average of about 240,000 unique TCR beta nucleotide sequences per donor were sequenced, and 15% to 20% of those sequences were non-productive. In a later genetic analysis, genome-wide SNP genotypes for about 65% of the roughly 670 donors were used, and that subset was treated as a discovery cohort. Both class I and class II loci were covered by HLA typing, at four-digit resolution. Among the approximately 400 genotyped donors, under 90% belonged to the genetic ancestry cluster associated with self-reported Caucasian donors. Approximately 310 gigabases of sequencing data and approximately 92 million unique TCR sequences made up an early release that covered several hundred HLA-typed donors. Roughly 5 DR-DQ haplotypes were handled as single units for association and clustering because linkage in the cohort was strong. The study combined high-throughput TCR immunosequencing, statistical association of individual TCRs with disease status, and machine learning to predict cytomegalovirus infection status. Besides the first cohort of hundreds of subjects, a separate validation cohort made up of over 100 different subjects was used. Rather than using new phenotypic data, the later analysis identified candidate immune exposures from TCR beta sequences and from how often those sequences occurred across donors. Donor age, sex, ethnicity and CMV serostatus were compiled alongside the repertoire data. The study aimed to test whether signatures of past pathogen exposure could be identified by cataloging public T cell receptors. All discovery cohort repertoires had been generated using a single sequencing platform.

CDR1 and CDR2, looked up from the germline V gene, are SQVTM and ANQGSEA. V is shortened by 0 bases, J by 3 bases, and the region joining them spans 11 bases. The CDR3 runs 15 residues from the cysteine to the phenylalanine. The kept DNA is CDR3 alone, 45 bases in frame from the first base. Receptors were amplified or captured by the immunoSEQ multiplex PCR assay. The multiplex PCR relied on a mix of 60 forward primers for TCR Vbeta segments and 13 reverse primers for TCR Jbeta segments. The CDR3 region of rearranged TCR beta genes was amplified from genomic DNA with a multiplex PCR assay. Amplified TCR beta libraries were sequenced as 87-base-pair reads on the Illumina HiSeq System. The paper's data handling went like this. A later analysis tallied roughly 80 million unique TCR beta chains across the 660 or so repertoires, and some 10 million of those chains were shared by two or more donors. Raw reads were error-corrected and collapsed into unique sequences with a nearest-neighbor algorithm that merged closely related sequences to remove PCR and sequencing errors. To assign V, D and J gene segments, CDR3 sequences were aligned to IMGT reference sequences. For a sequence to be retained, a match of at least six nucleotides was required to both a V gene segment and a J gene segment. A rearrangement counted as productive if the CDR3 had no stop codons and remained in frame with V and J, and every other rearrangement counted as non-productive. Following IMGT convention, CDR3 was defined as the stretch from the second conserved V-encoded cysteine to the conserved J-encoded phenylalanine. Sequences without an unambiguous match to a single V gene segment were excluded from the earlier analysis of almost 600 of the donors. In an earlier analysis of some 590 of the donors, a V segment was called functional when productive rearrangements were above 56.7%, and segregating when the standard deviation between donors exceeded 5%. A statistical classification framework was built to diagnose cytomegalovirus status from the catalog of TCR beta chain sequences. In a later analysis, TCR nucleotide sequences were compared against IMGT/GENE-DB human TR gene sequences so that V and J genes could be assigned. Using the TCRdist pipeline, a later analysis assigned CDR3 sequences along with most-parsimonious VDJ recombination scenarios. A later analysis defined each TCR beta chain by its CDR3 amino acid sequence plus V-gene family, and excluded reads lacking a unique V-gene family. As a way to deal with suspected cross-contamination and a sequencing artifact, a later analysis dropped roughly 600 nucleotide sequences that were highly shared and had low generation probability. A later analysis calculated a clonal expansion index for each public chain from normalized within-repertoire ranks of inferred template counts. In a later analysis, generation probabilities were computed using a VDJ recombination model fitted to out-of-frame rearrangements, and the results were checked against IGoR. In a later analysis, TCR-TCR, TCR-HLA and TCR-CMV co-occurrence was scored with hypergeometric tests, and a repertoire-size bias correction was applied to TCR pairs. To estimate false discovery rates, a later analysis permuted the HLA or CMV assignments 20 times. In a later analysis, co-occurring TCRs were grouped with DBSCAN, and TCRdist sequence similarity was added when clustering was performed within HLA-allele-positive subsets. For co-occurrence clustering, repertoires with fewer than 30,000 or more than 120,000 public chains were excluded, along with five or six repertoires with anomalous nucleotide sharing. The immuneACCESS repertoire file appears here via TCRdb, limited to in-frame rearrangements. These files lack a portion of the clones; in checked studies, under half of the deficit traces to unresolved V genes, and the cause of the others is not known. V, J and clone size are taken as reported in that table, and D and trimming were inferred from the DNA itself. For this sample the table gives 150,000 to 200,000 clones, of which roughly 74% were detected only once. Of the sample, about 7.6% is held by the ten largest clones.

What the authors observed across the whole study: The study gave a list of about 160 TCR beta chains associated with cytomegalovirus. Strong co-occurrence of HLA alleles, especially DR and DQ, made assigning TCR associations to individual alleles difficult. Presence/absence analyses assumed roughly uniform sequencing depth across donors, an assumption that may not hold. According to a later analysis, most CMV-associated TCR beta chains appeared to be HLA-restricted, and the HLA associations seemed to be driven largely by CMV exposure. Because HLA typing was missing for some donors at each locus, association tests included only the typed subset. A further reported finding was that TCR beta sequences accurately predicted the HLA-A and HLA-B alleles for most subjects in the first cohort. A later analysis reported that several top co-occurrence clusters appeared linked to parvovirus B19, influenza, CMV and Epstein-Barr virus. While some public TCRs were present in many individuals, most TCR sequences turned up only very rarely across donors. Some IMGT-functional V segments, including TRBV6-2 and TRBV6-3, could not be told apart with the 87-base-pair reads, so those segments were excluded. Approximately 18 rarely observed V segments, including chromosome 9 orphons, were excluded from the earlier analysis of some 590 of the donors because counts were too low. In a later genetic analysis, a missense DCLRE1C variant was associated with V-gene and J-gene trimming of TCR beta chains, and the association was replicated in an independent cohort. Compared with the 666-donor mean, donors in an Asian-associated ancestry cluster had fewer N-insertions in productive TCRs, according to a later genetic analysis. Cytomegalovirus status was reported to be diagnosed by the classifier with high specificity and sensitivity in both the original and validation cohorts. In this cohort, only TCR beta chains were sequenced, and detectable features were limited by the absence of alpha or paired-chain data. In an earlier analysis of some 500 of the donors, most TCR beta V segments appeared in productive rearrangements about 87% or about 30% of the time, broadly matching IMGT annotations. A later analysis associated approximately 17,000 TCR beta sequences with specific HLA alleles at a false discovery rate of 0.05. Three of the identified cytomegalovirus-associated TCR beta chains were confirmed in vitro to be specific for cytomegalovirus antigens. It was suggested by the authors that the approach could potentially be generalized to other disease states and immunological phenotypes. Linkage disequilibrium might explain the correlated functional status among segregating V segments, but an unknown experimental factor could not be excluded. In a later analysis, TCR association rates were found to vary across HLA loci, with the most associated TCRs seen for DRB1 alleles and the fewest for HLA-C alleles. A cluster of highly shared sequence variants was judged likely to be a technical artifact of the sequencing pipeline. Compared with equally common non-associated chains, HLA-associated TCR beta chains in a later analysis were more clonally expanded and had lower generation probabilities. For the cohort, immune exposure information was limited to CMV serostatus.

On this clone: The antigen it recognizes is unknown. No base-level quality is on record; no much larger clone is a single base apart.

The cohort was made up of roughly 670 healthy bone marrow donors. Cohort members were all nominally healthy when sampled, although unrecorded immune exposures were likely present. The donor was CMV seropositive and was included in the group of approximately 310 seropositive cohort members. A peripheral blood sample was collected from each donor, and TCR beta sequencing was performed on peripheral blood mononuclear cells. Genomic DNA extraction from the blood cell samples was performed with the Qiagen DNeasy Blood Extraction Kit. Recombination linked TRBV29-1 to TRBJ1-4, with a tentative D gene TRBD1 over 5 matching bases. This TCR came from a woman aged 35 to 49 in good health and CMV-seropositive. The sample taken for sequencing was PBMCs. The CDR3 protein is CSVEDPGLPNEKLFF. The base sequence is TGCAGCGTTGAAGATCCGGGACTCCCTAATGAAAAACTGTTTTTT.